This record looks at one T cell receptor (beta chain) sequence and its context. J was trimmed by 7 bases and V by 4 bases; bases with no gene match: 12. The CDR3 contains 16 residues. Germline CDR1 and CDR2: LGHNA and YNFKEQ. Authors' processing steps: Amplifying reference gene primers gave estimates of nucleated cell counts. The protocol was immunoSEQ multiplex PCR, while the TCRdb copy is restricted to in-frame clones and leaves out a portion. V, J and clone size derive from that table, while D and trimming were established from the DNA sequence. The data show roughly 230,000 clones, about 80% seen once. This specimen belongs to a study of blood T cell repertoires in COVID-19. Overall study: Some COVID-19 samples were acute and others convalescent; all came from the United States, Italy and Spain. Sources were T cells, B-cell-depleted T cells, or PBMCs; the material itself was cDNA or gDNA.

The receptor comes from a woman aged 50 to 60 with acute or convalescent COVID-19. The chain combines TRBV4-2 with TRBJ2-2, with 7 bases aligning to TRBD2. The sample comprised peripheral blood. The CDR3 loop reads CASSRPAGGGNGELFF. The DNA of the CDR3 is TGTGCCAGCAGCCGCCCTGCGGGCGGGGGTAACGGGGAGCTGTTTTTT.